This T cell receptor (beta chain) was recovered during a study of shared clonotypes between healthy human individuals. The CDR3 has 12 residues. Trimming stripped 1 base from V and 7 bases from J, with 10 bases between. Per germline, CDR1 SQVTM and CDR2 ANQGSEA. Generated by immunoSEQ multiplex PCR, the TCRdb table keeps only in-frame clones and is missing some. The table has 550,000 to 850,000 clones, under 80% seen once; the top ten hold approximately 1.6%. Sequences were obtained from memory CD4+ T cells sorted from blood. Documented subset: CD45RA-negative fraction. This chain uses TRBV29-1 with TRBJ1-2; no clear D gene. This sequence was found in a woman aged 25 to 45 in good health. The CDR3 region is CSVEVWGAGYTF. Written as DNA, the CDR3 is TGCAGCGTTGAAGTTTGGGGAGCTGGCTACACCTTC.